These 19 T cell receptor beta chains were all obtained from the same sample, sequenced in a study of Ad26.COV2.S vaccination and SARS-CoV-2 variants. Treatment reported: around 19 received Ad26.COV2.S at low or high dose, single or two shots; roughly 5 received placebo; per-sample allocation not given. All samples were drawn on day 63, counting from the first vaccine or placebo injection. Libraries were prepared by immunoSEQ multiplex PCR; TCRdb keeps only in-frame clonotypes and omits some of them. The profile covers under 600,000 clones, with 80% to 90% appearing a single time and 1.5% to 2% taken by the ten largest. Sequencing was performed on peripheral blood, taken in a trial of Ad26.COV2.S vaccine versus placebo. These receptors came from a person between 18 and 59 years old who received the Ad26.COV2.S COVID-19 vaccine or a placebo.

Details on this clone: Other DNA sequences within the sample encode an identical CDR3. The chain carries TRBV20-1 and TRBJ2-3; D gene uncertain. The ends were cut back, 1 base at V and 5 bases at J, with 4 bases in the middle. The CDR3 length is 11 residues. Germline-derived CDR1 and CDR2 are DFQATT and SNEGSKA (reference sequence). CDR3: CSARGLDTQYF. As DNA, the CDR3 is TGCAGTGCTAGAGGGTTAGATACGCAGTATTTT.

The chain has TRBV7-8 and TRBJ1-6; D is unresolved. This CDR3 contains 15 residues. Trimming stripped 4 bases from V and 0 bases from J, with 7 bases between. Per the germline V gene, CDR1 is SGHVS and CDR2 is FQNEAQ. The CDR3 region is CASSSKSSYNSPLHF. The CDR3 DNA sequence: TGTGCCAGCAGCTCGAAGAGCTCCTATAATTCACCCCTCCACTTT.

The rearrangement links TRBV6-2 or TRBV6-3 to TRBJ2-3; 7 bases match TRBD2. The CDR3 extends over 12 amino acids. In germline, CDR1 is MNHEY, CDR2 SVGEGT. Losses at the gene ends were 3 bases for V and 8 bases for J; bases not matched to a gene: 2. The CDR3: CASSYAGVTQYF. The CDR3 DNA reads TGTGCCAGCAGTTATGCGGGAGTTACGCAGTATTTT.

This chain links TRBV11-1 with TRBJ2-1, with D perhaps assigned TRBD1 or TRBD2 (7 bases each). The V end lost 2 bases, the J end lost 8 bases, and 13 bases lay between the germline ends. In germline, CDR1 is SGHAT, CDR2 FQDESV (reference sequence). This CDR3 spans 14 amino acids. CDR3 residues: CASSLSGGDYEQFF. In DNA, the CDR3 is TGTGCCAGCAGCTTATCAGGGGGGGATTATGAGCAGTTCTTC.

The rearrangement links TRBV2 to TRBJ1-2; possible D gene TRBD1, 5 bases. Germline CDR1 reads SNHLY; CDR2 reads FYNNEI. Trimming took 10 bases from V and 3 from J, leaving 12 bases between them. This CDR3 has 12 residues. The CDR3 protein is CATPKGDYGYTF. The CDR3 coding sequence is TGTGCCACGCCAAAAGGGGACTATGGCTACACCTTC.

The gene calls are TRBV6-5 and TRBJ2-5, with 7 bases aligning to TRBD1. The germline V gene has CDR1 MNHEY and CDR2 SVGAGI. This CDR3 is built from 15 residues. Losses at the gene ends were 2 bases for V and 2 bases for J; bases not matched to a gene: 5. The CDR3 is CASSYEGARQETQYF. The CDR3 coding sequence is TGTGCCAGCAGTTACGAGGGGGCGAGACAAGAGACCCAGTACTTC.

This chain joins TRBV10-2 and TRBJ2-1; D gene unclear. Trimming removed 3 bases at V and 4 bases at J, with 4 bases between. CDR1 is WSHSY and CDR2 is SAAADI in the germline V gene. The CDR3 totals 12 residues. In DNA, the CDR3 is TGCGCCAGCAGTGACCAGTACAATGAGCAGTTCTTC. Encoded protein: CASSDQYNEQFF.

The rearrangement uses TRBV19 and TRBJ1-2; maybe TRBD1 (5 bases). The V end was cut by 6 bases, the J end by 0 bases, with 11 bases between. The germline V gene has CDR1 LNHDA and CDR2 SQIVND (reference sequence). The length of the CDR3 is 14 residues. For the CDR3, the DNA is TGTGCCAGTAGCGGGGGTGGTTCTAACTATGGCTACACCTTC. Translated, it gives CASSGGGSNYGYTF.

The V and J genes are TRBV28 and TRBJ1-1; no definite D call. With 1 base removed from V and 3 bases from J, the gap between germline ends came to 9 bases. CDR3 length equals 14 residues. Germline V gene sequence: CDR1 MDHEN, CDR2 SYDVKM. The CDR3 sequence is CASSLLSGHTEAFF. Written as DNA, the CDR3 is TGTGCCAGCAGTTTATTGTCGGGCCACACTGAAGCTTTCTTT.

The chain recombines TRBV28 with TRBJ2-7; 16 nucleotides agree with TRBD2. Germline CDR1 and CDR2: MDHEN and SYDVKM. V lost 5 bases and J lost 2; bases outside the gene matches: 12. The CDR3 totals 19 residues. The CDR3 loop reads CASSQGTSGRAILTYEQYF. The CDR3 region has the DNA TGTGCCAGCAGTCAAGGGACTAGCGGGAGGGCCATCCTCACCTACGAGCAGTACTTC.

The chain has TRBV28 and TRBJ2-2; TRBD1 aligns across 8 bases. Losses at the gene ends were 6 bases for V and 9 bases for J; bases not matched to a gene: 12. Germline lookup yields CDR1 MDHEN and CDR2 SYDVKM. The CDR3 extends over 15 amino acids. CDR3 in amino acids: CASSEGTGPQRELFF. Here the CDR3 DNA reads TGTGCCAGCAGCGAAGGGACAGGACCGCAGAGGGAGCTGTTTTTT. The full variable domain, its missing parts supplied by reference TRBV28 and TRBJ2-2, is DVKVTQSSRYLVKRTGEKVFLECVQDMDHENMFWYRQDPGLGLRLIYFSYDVKMKEKGDIPEGYSVSREKKERFSLILESASTNQTSMYLCASSEGTGPQRELFFGEGSRLTVL.

V usage is TRBV27 and J usage is TRBJ2-3, with D uncertain. CDR1 and CDR2 (germline): MNHEY, SMNVEV (reference sequence). Deletions cut 3 bases from V and 3 bases from J, with 7 bases between. The CDR3 consists of 13 residues. CDR3 DNA: TGTGCCAGCAGTTTCAGGAGTACAGATACGCAGTATTTT. It codes for CASSFRSTDTQYF.

The V gene is TRBV3-1 (or the pseudogene TRBV3-2), the J gene TRBJ1-1; tentative D call: TRBD1 (6 bases). CDR3 length: 14 residues. V was cut by 5 bases and J by 11 bases, with 21 bases left in between. Germline V CDR1 and CDR2: LGHDT, YNNKEL (reference sequence). DNA for the CDR3: TGTGCCAGCAGCGCACAGGGATCCCAAAAGGGGGCTTTCTTT. Protein: CASSAQGSQKGAFF.

The genes are TRBV7-2 and TRBJ1-6; D uncertain. The CDR3 has 15 amino acids. The germline V gene has CDR1 SGHTA and CDR2 FQGNSA. V lost 1 base and J 7 bases, leaving 11 bases between the germline ends. Here the CDR3 reads CASSLESRGNSPLHF. CDR3 DNA sequence: TGTGCCAGCAGCTTAGAGTCCAGAGGAAATTCACCCCTCCACTTT.

DNA for the CDR3: TGTGCCAGCAGTGACACCGGTAGTTACACTGAAGCTTTCTTT. Translating gives CASSDTGSYTEAFF. The genes are TRBV2 and TRBJ1-1; no firm D call. The length of the CDR3 is 14 residues. The V and J ends lost 3 bases and 3 bases respectively, with 11 bases between them. Germline V CDR1 and CDR2: SNHLY, FYNNEI.

In regard to this clone: Different DNA sequences within this sample yield the same CDR3. The J gene is TRBJ2-3, the V gene TRBV7-2, with D unresolved. The length of the CDR3 is 12 residues. The germline V gene has CDR1 SGHTA and CDR2 FQGNSA. Trimming left V 5 bases short and J 2 bases short, with 5 bases between. The CDR3 protein is CASSPYTDTQYF. In nucleotides, the CDR3 is TGTGCCAGCAGCCCATACACAGATACGCAGTATTTT.

The chain couples TRBV7-7 to TRBJ2-2; D is perhaps TRBD2 (6 bases). In germline, CDR1 is SSHAT, CDR2 FNYEAQ (reference sequence). This CDR3 is built from 14 residues. The CDR3 DNA follows: TGTGCTAGCGGTCCAGGGCCTAACACCGGGGAGCTGTTTTTT. Residues: CASGPGPNTGELFF.

CDR3 DNA: TGTGCCAGCAATGATAATCCCTACGAGCAGTACTTC. Its translation is CASNDNPYEQYF. The chain is built from TRBV6-6 and TRBJ2-7; D is unresolved. The ends were cut back, 7 bases at V and 2 bases at J, with 9 bases in the middle. CDR1 is MNHNY and CDR2 is SVGAGI in the germline V gene (reference sequence). This CDR3 is 12 amino acids long.

This rearrangement joins TRBV6-5 to TRBJ2-3; D possibly corresponds to TRBD2 (6 bases). V shed 10 bases and J shed 2 bases, with 13 bases lying between them. CDR1 MNHEY and CDR2 SVGAGI come from the germline V gene. The CDR3 is 13 residues long. CDR3 bases: TGTGCCACCGTGGGCGGGAACACAGATACGCAGTATTTT. Its protein is CATVGGNTDTQYF.